The 20 T cell receptor beta chains reported below all come from one sample, sequenced in a study of blood T cell repertoires in COVID-19 (TCRdb year 2020). The library was made by the immunoSEQ multiplex PCR assay. TCRdb holds this immuneACCESS table with in-frame rearrangements only. Some clones are missing; in checked studies, unresolved V genes explain under half, and the rest has no known cause. The sample table contains about 240,000 clones; only one count was recorded for roughly 86% of them. The ten largest clones capture 3% to 4% of the sample. What was sequenced was PBMCs or T cells enriched from blood (not recorded which). Source of these receptors: a woman in her thirties or forties with acute COVID-19.

This chain links TRBV21-1 with TRBJ2-1; the D call of TRBD2 is as the table states it, not checked on the DNA. TRBV21-1 is listed as a pseudogene. This CDR3 is 19 amino acids long. The CDR3 DNA is TGTGCCAGCAGCAAAAATGGGACTAGCGGGAGGGCCACCTACAATGAGCAGTTCTTC. It translates to CASSKNGTSGRATYNEQFF.

This clone was found a few times. The rearrangement uses TRBV6-5 and TRBJ1-1; 8 bases map to TRBD1. Germline V gives CDR1 MNHEY, CDR2 SVGAGI. With V trimmed by 6 bases and J by 1 base, 7 bases remained unmatched. The CDR3 covers 15 residues. Here the CDR3 DNA reads TGTGCCAGCAGGGAGGGGACAGGACAGAACACTGAAGCTTTCTTT. Protein product: CASREGTGQNTEAFF.

This clone was detected once. The rearrangement links TRBV30 to TRBJ2-5, with 10 bases identical to TRBD2. This CDR3 comprises 13 residues. V dropped 4 bases and J dropped 5; count of bases not matched to a gene: 4. The germline gives CDR1 GTSNPN, CDR2 SVGIG (reference sequence). CDR3 sequence: CAWTSGRGETQYF. CDR3 DNA sequence: TGTGCCTGGACTAGCGGGAGAGGGGAGACCCAGTACTTC.

The genes are TRBV29-1 and TRBJ2-1, with 12 bases fitting TRBD2. V was clipped by 3 bases and J by 10 bases; unmatched bases: 13. This CDR3 comprises 16 residues. The V gene's germline CDR1 is SQVTM and CDR2 ANQGSEA. The CDR3 DNA reads as TGCAGCGTTGACTTAGGGCTAGCGGGAGGGCCGGGAGAGCAGTTCTTC. It specifies CSVDLGLAGGPGEQFF.

This chain connects TRBV5-1 to TRBJ2-2; D perhaps matches TRBD2 (5 bases). This CDR3 contains 16 residues. The germline V gene encodes CDR1 SGHRS and CDR2 YFSETQ. V lost 6 bases and J lost 6, with 21 bases in between. The CDR3, as DNA: TGCGCCAGCACCTTAAGGGAGAGGTTGTCGGCCGGGGAGCTGTTTTTT. Translating gives CASTLRERLSAGELFF.

The V and J genes are TRBV24-1 and TRBJ1-2, with D possibly matching TRBD1 (6 bases). V shed 5 bases and J shed 8 bases, with 8 bases lying between them. The CDR3 length is 11 residues. Germline CDR1 and CDR2: KGHDR and SFDVKD. The CDR3 spells CATSAGDGYTF. The CDR3 bases are TGTGCCACCAGTGCAGGGGACGGCTACACCTTC.

The chain uses TRBV9 and TRBJ2-2; 7 nucleotides line up with TRBD2. V lost 0 bases and J lost 0; bases outside the gene matches: 5. The CDR3 extends over 17 amino acids. Germline V gives CDR1 SGDLS, CDR2 YYNGEE. Here the CDR3 DNA reads TGTGCCAGCAGCGTAGAAACTAGCGCTTCGAACACCGGGGAGCTGTTTTTT. Residues: CASSVETSASNTGELFF.

The rearrangement links TRBV2 to TRBJ2-7; possible D gene TRBD2, 5 bases. Germline loops: CDR1 SNHLY, CDR2 FYNNEI. Trimming shortened V by 6 bases and J by 2 bases, and 14 bases separated the two germline ends. The CDR3 totals 14 residues. The CDR3 loop is CASRPGNPPYEQYF. The CDR3 bases are TGTGCCAGCAGGCCCGGGAACCCCCCCTACGAGCAGTACTTC.

The chain is built from TRBV11-2 and TRBJ1-1; 7 bases line up with TRBD1. Germline V CDR1 and CDR2: SGHAT, FQNNGV. This CDR3 is 17 amino acids long. The V and J ends lost 5 bases and 1 base, in that order; junction bases with no gene match: 13. CDR3 amino acids: CASSTRRQGSRNTEAFF. The CDR3 DNA reads TGTGCCAGCAGCACGCGAAGACAGGGTTCAAGGAACACTGAAGCTTTCTTT.

The CDR3 DNA reads as TGTGCCAGTAATTGGGACAGGGCCGCTTATGGCTACACCTTC. Its translation is CASNWDRAAYGYTF. The chain uses TRBV19 and TRBJ1-2; 9 nucleotides align to TRBD1. V was pared by 7 bases and J by 5 bases, with 8 bases of the junction left unmatched. This CDR3 has 14 amino acids. Germline V gives CDR1 LNHDA, CDR2 SQIVND (reference sequence).

The gene calls are TRBV5-6 and TRBJ1-3, with a possible D match to TRBD1 (5 bases). V lost 0 bases to trimming and J lost 0 bases, with 10 bases between them. Germline CDR1 is SGHDT and CDR2 is YYEEEE. The CDR3 has 16 amino acids. CDR3 nucleotides: TGTGCCAGCAGCTTGGTCGGGGGGATCTCTGGAAACACCATATATTTT. Translating gives CASSLVGGISGNTIYF.

This rearrangement joins TRBV25-1 to TRBJ2-1, with TRBD2 matching over 10 bases. The V gene's germline CDR1 is MGHDK and CDR2 SYGVNS. With 6 bases clipped from V and 7 bases from J, the junction kept 6 bases outside the gene matches. The CDR3 extends over 14 amino acids. DNA for the CDR3: TGTGCCAGCAGAGGGACTAGCGCGCAGAATGAGCAGTTCTTC. Translating it yields CASRGTSAQNEQFF.

This clone was seen a few times. This chain links TRBV7-9 with TRBJ1-3; 9 nucleotides align to TRBD1. The J segment lost 2 bases and the V segment lost 3 bases, leaving 5 bases of the junction unmatched. There are 16 residues in the CDR3. The germline gives CDR1 SEHNR, CDR2 FQNEAQ (reference sequence). The CDR3 bases are TGTGCCAGCAGCTTTCCCGACAGGGGGACTGGAAACACCATATATTTT. Translating it yields CASSFPDRGTGNTIYF. Combining the CDR3 with reference TRBV7-9 and TRBJ1-3 gives the whole variable domain DTGVSQNPRHKITKRGQNVTFRCDPISEHNRLYWYRQTLGQGPEFLTYFQNEAQLEKSRLLSDRFSAERPKGSFSTLEIQRTEQGDSAMYLCASSFPDRGTGNTIYFGEGSWLTVV.

This chain links TRBV7-6 with TRBJ1-1; 7 bases line up with TRBD1. CDR1 and CDR2 from the germline V gene are SGHVS and FNYEAQ. V lost 1 base and J lost 11; bases outside the gene matches: 7. The CDR3 has 13 amino acids. The CDR3 region is CASSLGPGGAAFF. As DNA, the CDR3 is TGTGCCAGCAGCTTAGGGCCAGGGGGTGCGGCTTTCTTT.

The chain has TRBV19 and TRBJ2-1; 9 bases fit TRBD2. The trim removed 1 base at V and 0 bases at J, leaving 16 bases unmatched. CDR1 and CDR2 from the germline V gene are LNHDA and SQIVND (reference sequence). The length of the CDR3 is 21 residues. In DNA, the CDR3 is TGTGCCAGTAGTATAGCGGGGCCGGGAACTAGCGGGCTAAGCTCCTACAATGAGCAGTTCTTC. This sequence encodes CASSIAGPGTSGLSSYNEQFF.

Here the CDR3 DNA reads TGTGCCAGCACCAATCAGAGGATTGTCGGGGAGCTGTTTTTT. It translates to CASTNQRIVGELFF. The rearrangement joins TRBV2 to TRBJ2-2; D gene ambiguous. Germline V gene lookup returns CDR1 SNHLY and CDR2 FYNNEI. Trimming took off 7 bases at V and 7 bases at J, with 16 bases between the two ends. The CDR3 is 14 amino acids.

This rearrangement joins TRBV20-1 to TRBJ2-1; 7 bases match TRBD2. The CDR3 totals 14 residues. Germline V gene data show CDR1 as DFQATT and CDR2 as SNEGSKA (reference sequence). With V trimmed by 3 bases and J by 2 bases, 4 bases remained unmatched. The CDR3 DNA sequence: TGCAGTGCTAGTCCGGGAGGCCCCTACAATGAGCAGTTCTTC. The encoded protein is CSASPGGPYNEQFF.

CDR3 residues: CAWSVQGETQYF. The CDR3 DNA is TGTGCCTGGAGTGTACAGGGAGAGACCCAGTACTTC. V and J are TRBV30 and TRBJ2-5, with D possibly matching TRBD1 (6 bases). With 0 bases removed from V and 4 bases from J, the gap between germline ends came to 6 bases. Germline CDR1 reads GTSNPN; CDR2 reads SVGIG (reference sequence). This CDR3 region has 12 residues.

J is TRBJ2-1 and V is TRBV9; 13 bases align to TRBD2. CDR1 and CDR2 (germline): SGDLS, YYNGEE. The CDR3 length is 16 residues. V shed 2 bases, J shed 4 bases, and the junction held 3 bases outside the gene matches. The CDR3 DNA reads TGTGCCAGCAGCGTGGGGACTAGCGGGAATTACAATGAGCAGTTCTTC. It specifies CASSVGTSGNYNEQFF.

CDR3 coding DNA: TGTGCCAGCAGCCTCACGACAGGGACCTCTGGAAACACCATATATTTT. This gives the protein CASSLTTGTSGNTIYF. The chain links TRBV7-2 to TRBJ1-3, with 7 positions matching TRBD1. The CDR3 is 16 residues long. Germline CDR1 SGHTA, CDR2 FQGNSA. V lost 5 bases to trimming and J lost 0 bases; unmatched junction nucleotides: 7.